The 31 T cell receptor beta chains reported below all come from one sample, sequenced in a study of CD8 T cells in ankylosing spondylitis. TCRdb redid the calling of the 5' RACE reads with MiXCR, one entry per CDR3 protein. The sample holds about 240,000 distinct CDR3 sequences; 8.6% are singletons and the top ten take 6.5% to 7%. The material sequenced was blood, either unsorted or a sorted T cell fraction (not recorded which). The receptors originated from a male donor with ankylosing spondylitis or in good health (not recorded which).

The chain links TRBV6-1 to TRBJ1-1; D gene uncertain. With 5 bases removed from V and 4 bases from J, the gap between germline ends came to 17 bases. From germline, CDR1 is MNHNS and CDR2 SASEGT. The CDR3 sequence is 15 residues long. The CDR3 region has the DNA TGTGCCAGCAGTTTAAGCGCTCGGGTAACCACTGAAGCTTTCTTT. This translates into CASSLSARVTTEAFF.

This clonotype was seen many times. The chain is built from TRBV12-3 or TRBV12-4 and TRBJ1-5, with 7 bases aligning to TRBD1. With V trimmed by 6 bases and J by 10 bases, 12 bases remained unmatched. The CDR3 has 14 amino acids. CDR3 region: CASRSQGVSEPQHF. The CDR3 DNA reads as TGTGCCAGCAGGAGCCAGGGGGTTTCGGAACCCCAGCATTTT.

This clonotype has more than one count but fewer than ten. The chain couples TRBV5-1 to TRBJ2-3, with unresolved D. In germline, CDR1 is SGHRS, CDR2 YFSETQ. The CDR3 is made up of 13 amino acids. Trimming took off 4 bases at V and 4 bases at J, with 10 bases between the two ends. CDR3 DNA sequence: TGCGCCAGCAGCCCCCGGGCCCCAGATACGCAGTATTTT. It codes for CASSPRAPDTQYF.

The chain is built from TRBV18 and TRBJ2-1; D remains unclear. V was trimmed by 5 bases and J by 5 bases, leaving 7 bases between them. CDR3 size: 12 residues. The germline CDR1 and CDR2 sequences are KGHSH and LQKENI. CDR3 sequence (DNA): TGTGCCAGCTCAGAGAGGCACAATGAGCAGTTCTTC. This encodes CASSERHNEQFF. The full variable domain, in which reference TRBV18 and TRBJ2-1 provide the parts outside the CDR3, is NAGVMQNPRHLVRRRGQEARLRCSPMKGHSHVYWYRQLPEEGLKFMVYLQKENIIDESGMPKERFSAEFPKEGPSILRIQQVVRGDSAAYFCASSERHNEQFFGPGTRLTVL.

As to this clonotype: A read error may be the cause here, since a much bigger clone is one base away. V and J are TRBV20-1 and TRBJ2-3, with D perhaps matching TRBD2 (5 bases). CDR3 size: 14 residues. Germline CDR1 reads DFQATT; CDR2 reads SNEGSKA (reference sequence). The CDR3 region has the DNA TGCAGTGCTAGATCCGGACTTGGCACAGATACGCAGTGTTTT. It codes for CSARSGLGTDTQCF.

This clonotype was seen at least ten times. The chain couples TRBV29-1 to TRBJ2-5; 9 positions agree with TRBD2. CDR1 is SQVTM, CDR2 ANQGSEA, per germline. V shed 3 bases and J 6 bases; nucleotides not matched to a gene: 14. The CDR3 has 16 amino acids. The chain's CDR3 is CSVDPAGGNPPQTQYF. CDR3 sequence (DNA): TGCAGCGTTGACCCCGCGGGGGGGAACCCCCCCCAGACCCAGTACTTC.

J is TRBJ2-3 and V is TRBV12-3 or TRBV12-4, with D possibly matching TRBD2 (6 bases). The CDR3 covers 14 residues. The V and J ends lost 2 bases and 6 bases respectively, with 12 bases between them. CDR3 nucleotide sequence: TGTGCCAGCAGTTTAACGGAGGGGTCGGATACGCAGTATTTT. Protein sequence: CASSLTEGSDTQYF.

In its sample, this clonotype was seen many times. This sequence joins TRBV11-3 and TRBJ2-1, with 7 bases lining up with TRBD2. Germline CDR1 and CDR2: SGHNT and YENEEA. The CDR3 has 16 residues. The trim removed 1 base at V and 2 bases at J, leaving 5 bases unmatched. The CDR3 region is CASSLGLAATYNEQFF. DNA of the CDR3: TGTGCCAGCAGCTTAGGACTAGCAGCCACCTACAATGAGCAGTTCTTC. Using reference TRBV11-3 and TRBJ2-1 for the parts outside the CDR3, the full variable domain is EAGVVQSPRYKIIEKKQPVAFWCNPISGHNTLYWYLQNLGQGPELLIRYENEEAVDDSQLPKDRFSAERLKGVDSTLKIQPAELGDSAVYLCASSLGLAATYNEQFFGPGTRLTVL.

A word on this clonotype: At one end the junction does not follow the germline gene, possibly because of a read error. The chain links TRBV18 to TRBJ2-7, with 8 nucleotides matching TRBD2. CDR1 and CDR2 from the germline V gene are KGHSH and LQKENI. The CDR3 runs 24 residues. In DNA, the CDR3 is TGTGCCAGCTCATCACCCGCGGGGCTAGCGGGTGGAACGTCCCCACGTCTTAGCTCCTACGAGCAGTACTTC. The encoded protein is CASSSPAGLAGGTSPRLSSYEQYF.

This clonotype showed up just a few times. The chain carries TRBV21-1 and TRBJ2-7. TRBV21-1 is assigned pseudogene status. This CDR3 is built from 16 residues. The CDR3 sequence: CASSSARLTYSYEQYF. The CDR3 DNA follows: TGTGCCAGCAGCTCTGCTCGGCTGACCTACTCCTACGAGCAGTACTTC.

The sample holds many counts of this clonotype. The chain combines TRBV29-1 with TRBJ1-1, with a weak D call TRBD1 (5 bases). Trimming removed 4 bases from V and 3 bases from J, with 15 bases in between. CDR3 length equals 14 residues. From germline, CDR1 is SQVTM and CDR2 ANQGSEA. CDR3 sequence reads: CSVGGGVRDTEAFF. In DNA, the CDR3 is TGCAGCGTTGGGGGGGGGGTGCGGGACACTGAAGCTTTCTTT.

This clonotype showed up many times. The gene calls are TRBV20-1 and TRBJ1-1, with D perhaps matching TRBD1 (5 bases). Germline assignment: CDR1 DFQATT and CDR2 SNEGSKA (reference sequence). The V end was cut by 3 bases, the J end by 2 bases, with 13 bases between. The CDR3 sequence is 14 residues long. CDR3 nucleotides: TGCAGTGCTAGTCTGACAGCCAAAAACACTGAAGCTTTCTTT. It encodes CSASLTAKNTEAFF.

Many counts were recorded for this clonotype. The rearrangement uses TRBV28 and TRBJ2-7, with 15 bases fitting TRBD2. Germline trimming cut 5 bases from V and 0 bases from J; bases unmatched to any gene: 5. CDR3 length: 17 residues. CDR1 is MDHEN and CDR2 is SYDVKM in the germline V gene. The CDR3 loop reads CASSPWTSGGASYEQYF. The CDR3 nucleotides read TGTGCCAGCAGTCCTTGGACTAGCGGGGGGGCCTCCTACGAGCAGTACTTC. The whole variable domain, filled in from reference TRBV28 and TRBJ2-7, reads DVKVTQSSRYLVKRTGEKVFLECVQDMDHENMFWYRQDPGLGLRLIYFSYDVKMKEKGDIPEGYSVSREKKERFSLILESASTNQTSMYLCASSPWTSGGASYEQYFGPGTRLTVT.

The J gene is TRBJ2-5, the V gene TRBV5-1; TRBD2 matches at 9 bases. V gave up 3 bases and J gave up 4 bases; unmatched junction bases: 4. CDR3 length: 14 residues. CDR1 and CDR2 (germline): SGHRS, YFSETQ. The CDR3 spells CASSSLAGVETQYF. The CDR3 coding sequence is TGCGCCAGCAGCTCATTAGCGGGAGTAGAGACCCAGTACTTC.

This clonotype showed up many times. The CDR3 loop is CSNLGVLDSSYGYTF. The CDR3 nucleotides are TGCAGCAACCTGGGCGTTCTTGACAGCAGCTATGGCTACACCTTC. The genes are TRBV29-1 and TRBJ1-2; tentative D call: TRBD1 (5 bases). V dropped 8 bases and J dropped 4 bases, with 23 bases sitting between them. The CDR3 runs to 15 residues. Per the germline V gene, CDR1 is SQVTM and CDR2 is ANQGSEA.

This clonotype occurred many times. The chain has TRBV4-3 and TRBJ2-5; the D gene is possibly TRBD2 (6 bases). Germline values: CDR1 LGHNA, CDR2 YSLEER. V was shortened by 0 bases and J by 0 bases, with 14 bases between the two germline ends. This CDR3 comprises 17 residues. The CDR3 spells CASSQDWPAGYQETQYF. In nucleotides, the CDR3 is TGCGCCAGCAGCCAAGATTGGCCAGCGGGCTACCAAGAGACCCAGTACTTC.

This clonotype has more than one count but fewer than ten. The chain carries TRBV10-3 and TRBJ1-4; D might be TRBD1 (5 bases). Trimming took 0 bases from V and 0 from J, leaving 5 bases between them. The CDR3 has 15 amino acids. Germline CDR1 and CDR2: ENHRY and SYGVKD. The DNA of the CDR3 is TGTGCCATCAGTGAGTCGACAGCAACTAATGAAAAACTGTTTTTT. It encodes CAISESTATNEKLFF.

This clonotype was seen ten or more times. V and J are TRBV12-3 or TRBV12-4 and TRBJ2-7, with TRBD1 matching over 9 bases. This CDR3 spans 15 amino acids. With 4 bases clipped from V and 6 bases from J, the junction kept 10 bases outside the gene matches. The DNA of the CDR3 is TGTGCCAGCAGTTCATCGGGGACAGGGCTCGCCGAGCAGTACTTC. Translated: CASSSSGTGLAEQYF.

This clonotype was detected many times. The V and J genes are TRBV20-1 and TRBJ2-1, with TRBD2 matching over 9 bases. The CDR3 has 16 amino acids. V gave up 6 bases and J gave up 5 bases; unmatched junction bases: 14. In germline, CDR1 is DFQATT, CDR2 SNEGSKA (reference sequence). The CDR3 nucleotides are TGCAGTGCAAAGAGAGGAGCGGGAGGTGCGCACAATGAGCAGTTCTTC. This gives the protein CSAKRGAGGAHNEQFF.

The V gene is TRBV7-2, the J gene TRBJ2-2; a weak D match, TRBD2 (6 bases). Germline lookup yields CDR1 SGHTA and CDR2 FQGNSA. This CDR3 has 15 residues. Trimming stripped 5 bases from V and 0 bases from J, with 10 bases between. The CDR3 DNA follows: TGTGCCAGCAGCGCGGGACTTCCGAACACCGGGGAGCTGTTTTTT. This sequence encodes CASSAGLPNTGELFF. The full variable domain, in which reference TRBV7-2 and TRBJ2-2 provide the parts outside the CDR3, is GAGVSQSPSNKVTEKGKDVELRCDPISGHTALYWYRQSLGQGLEFLIYFQGNSAPDKSGLPSDRFSAERTGGSVSTLTIQRTQQEDSAVYLCASSAGLPNTGELFFGEGSRLTVL.

The V and J genes are TRBV9 and TRBJ2-1; 11 bases match TRBD2. The CDR3 contains 17 residues. Germline trimming cut 0 bases from V and 3 bases from J; bases unmatched to any gene: 5. Germline V gene data show CDR1 as SGDLS and CDR2 as YYNGEE. The CDR3 nucleotides read TGTGCCAGCAGCGTAGCGGGAGGGACTAGCGGCTACAATGAGCAGTTCTTC. This encodes CASSVAGGTSGYNEQFF. Full variable domain (missing parts from reference TRBV9 and TRBJ2-1): DSGVTQTPKHLITATGQRVTLRCSPRSGDLSVYWYQQSLDQGLQFLIQYYNGEERAKGNILERFSAQQFPDLHSELNLSSLELGDSALYFCASSVAGGTSGYNEQFFGPGTRLTVL.

CDR3 DNA sequence: TGTGCCAGCAGTGAATGGTGGGACAGTCCTTCCTACGAGCAGTACTTC. Translation gives CASSEWWDSPSYEQYF. The rearrangement links TRBV6-1 to TRBJ2-7, with 7 bases that match TRBD1. The germline V gene encodes CDR1 MNHNS and CDR2 SASEGT. Unmatched junction bases numbered 8, after V lost 2 bases and J lost 1 base. This CDR3 spans 16 amino acids.

This clonotype occurred many times. This rearrangement joins TRBV11-2 to TRBJ2-5; 9 bases line up with TRBD1. V dropped 5 bases and J dropped 4; count of bases not matched to a gene: 20. CDR1 SGHAT and CDR2 FQNNGV come from the germline V gene. The CDR3 totals 19 residues. The DNA for the CDR3 is TGTGCCAGCAGCACCCCCAACTCCGGGACAGGGTTGCTAAGAGAGACCCAGTACTTC. Amino acid sequence: CASSTPNSGTGLLRETQYF.

The chain combines TRBV6-1 with TRBJ2-7, with TRBD2 matching over 8 bases. CDR1 is MNHNS and CDR2 is SASEGT in the germline V gene. The length of the CDR3 is 14 residues. The V and J ends lost 6 bases and 9 bases, in that order; junction bases with no gene match: 13. CDR3 nucleotides: TGTGCCAGCAGACCGGATCAGGGGCTAGCGGGGCAGTACTTC. It encodes CASRPDQGLAGQYF.

This clonotype was seen only a few times. The chain has TRBV7-2 and TRBJ2-7, with D tentatively TRBD2 (6 bases). In germline, CDR1 is SGHTA, CDR2 FQGNSA. This CDR3 has 15 amino acids. Trimming left V 4 bases short and J 2 bases short, with 15 bases between. CDR3 DNA: TGTGCCAGCAGCTCCGTCCCGGGAGCTCCCTACGAGCAGTACTTC. It is translated as CASSSVPGAPYEQYF.

The sample holds many counts of this clonotype. The chain has TRBV5-1 and TRBJ2-1; TRBD1 might be the D (6 bases). The CDR3 contains 13 residues. The V end was cut by 4 bases, the J end by 5 bases, with 10 bases between. In germline, CDR1 is SGHRS, CDR2 YFSETQ. The CDR3 DNA is TGCGCCAGCAGCGACGGGACACACAATGAGCAGTTCTTC. Its protein is CASSDGTHNEQFF.

The table lists this clonotype with many counts. The V gene is TRBV5-1, the J gene TRBJ2-5, with 7 positions matching TRBD2. The V gene's germline CDR1 is SGHRS and CDR2 YFSETQ. Trimming at V came to 7 bases and at J to 1 base, leaving 7 bases not matched to a gene. The CDR3 runs 14 residues. CDR3 sequence (DNA): TGCGCCAGCCGGAGCGGGGATATCCAAGAGACCCAGTACTTC. Translation gives CASRSGDIQETQYF. Supplemented by reference TRBV5-1 and TRBJ2-5, the full variable domain reads KAGVTQTPRYLIKTRGQQVTLSCSPISGHRSVSWYQQTPGQGLQFLFEYFSETQRNKGNFPGRFSGRQFSNSRSEMNVSTLELGDSALYLCASRSGDIQETQYFGPGTRLLVL.

This clonotype was picked up many times. The CDR3 bases are TGTGCCAGCAGTTACTCAGGGAGCTCCTACGAGCAGTACTTC. It yields the protein CASSYSGSSYEQYF. The chain links TRBV6-5 to TRBJ2-7; D may be TRBD2 (5 bases). Germline V gene data show CDR1 as MNHEY and CDR2 as SVGAGI. Trimming left V 0 bases short and J 0 bases short, with 6 bases between. The CDR3 extends over 14 amino acids.

This clonotype has ten or more counts. The V and J genes are TRBV7-8 and TRBJ2-5; 11 nucleotides match TRBD2. Germline trimming cut 5 bases from V and 2 bases from J; bases unmatched to any gene: 4. The CDR3 has 15 amino acids. Looked up from germline, CDR1 is SGHVS and CDR2 is FQNEAQ. CDR3 protein: CASSSRLAGQETQYF. The DNA for the CDR3 is TGTGCCAGCAGCAGTAGACTAGCGGGGCAAGAGACCCAGTACTTC.

This clonotype was observed many times. The V and J genes are TRBV7-3 and TRBJ2-1; TRBD2 matches at 10 bases. V was clipped by 5 bases and J by 7 bases; unmatched bases: 2. Germline V CDR1 and CDR2: SGHTA, FQGTGA. The CDR3 contains 13 residues. CDR3 in DNA: TGTGCCAGCAGCCTTAGCGGGAGGAATGAGCAGTTCTTC. As protein: CASSLSGRNEQFF.

This clonotype was detected a few times. V is TRBV5-1 and J is TRBJ2-7; the D is unclear. This CDR3 contains 15 residues. Germline V gives CDR1 SGHRS, CDR2 YFSETQ. V dropped 0 bases and J dropped 2 bases, with 12 bases sitting between them. CDR3 sequence (DNA): TGCGCCAGCAGCTTGGAGGTGGGATTGACCTACGAGCAGTACTTC. Amino acids: CASSLEVGLTYEQYF. Combining the CDR3 with reference TRBV5-1 and TRBJ2-7 gives the whole variable domain KAGVTQTPRYLIKTRGQQVTLSCSPISGHRSVSWYQQTPGQGLQFLFEYFSETQRNKGNFPGRFSGRQFSNSRSEMNVSTLELGDSALYLCASSLEVGLTYEQYFGPGTRLTVT.